The 7 T cell receptor beta chains reported below all come from one sample, sequenced in a study of cytomegalovirus exposure and HLA in healthy donors. Assay used: immunoSEQ multiplex PCR; TCRdb lists only in-frame clones, some missing. The sample shows about 340,000 clones, approximately 90% of them seen only once. Sequenced: PBMCs. These receptors were taken from a woman under 30 in good health and CMV-seronegative.

The chain combines TRBV7-8 with TRBJ1-4, with D maybe TRBD1 (5 bases). The CDR3 runs to 17 residues. From germline, CDR1 is SGHVS and CDR2 FQNEAQ. Trimming removed 5 bases from V and 8 bases from J, with 24 bases in between. The CDR3 spells CASSLGGSAGGREKLFF. In DNA, the CDR3 is TGTGCCAGCAGCCTAGGTGGCAGCGCGGGGGGGAGAGAAAAACTGTTTTTT.

This clone was recorded once. The chain is built from TRBV5-6 and TRBJ1-5; no clear D gene. Germline assignment: CDR1 SGHDT and CDR2 YYEEEE. Trimming removed 2 bases at V and 2 bases at J, with 8 bases between. The CDR3 loop spans 14 amino acids. DNA of the CDR3: TGTGCCAGCAGCTTACGGAGCGGCAATCAGCCCCAGCATTTT. It translates to CASSLRSGNQPQHF.

V and J are TRBV28 and TRBJ1-1; 12 nucleotides match TRBD1. V was pared by 4 bases and J by 7 bases, with 7 bases of the junction left unmatched. Germline V gene lookup returns CDR1 MDHEN and CDR2 SYDVKM. This CDR3 has 15 amino acids. The CDR3 spells CASSSPGTGGNEAFF. CDR3 nucleotide sequence: TGTGCCAGCAGTTCCCCCGGGACAGGGGGCAATGAAGCTTTCTTT.

In DNA, the CDR3 is TGTGCCAGCACCTCGGTGGAAGCGGGAGAACACGATGAGCAGTTCTTC. This codes for CASTSVEAGEHDEQFF. The V and J genes are TRBV2 and TRBJ2-1; 8 nucleotides agree with TRBD2. The CDR3 consists of 16 residues. Germline V gives CDR1 SNHLY, CDR2 FYNNEI. J lost 8 bases, V lost 7 bases, and 16 bases had no gene match.

This clone showed up just once. CDR3 sequence: CASSSLTGGSSNEQFF. CDR3 DNA: TGCGCCAGCAGCTCCTTAACAGGGGGCTCATCGAATGAGCAGTTCTTC. V is TRBV5-1 and J is TRBJ2-1; 9 bases agree with TRBD1. CDR3 length equals 16 residues. Trimming took 3 bases from V and 7 from J; bases not matched to a gene: 11. The germline V gene encodes CDR1 SGHRS and CDR2 YFSETQ. Filled out from reference TRBV5-1 and TRBJ2-1, the complete variable domain reads KAGVTQTPRYLIKTRGQQVTLSCSPISGHRSVSWYQQTPGQGLQFLFEYFSETQRNKGNFPGRFSGRQFSNSRSEMNVSTLELGDSALYLCASSSLTGGSSNEQFFGPGTRLTVL.

The chain is built from TRBV5-6 and TRBJ1-1; D is ambiguous. CDR1 is SGHDT and CDR2 is YYEEEE in the germline V gene. The V end lost 0 bases, the J end lost 11 bases, and 11 bases lay between the germline ends. This CDR3 comprises 12 residues. CDR3 protein: CASSLGGLRAFF. The CDR3 DNA reads TGTGCCAGCAGCTTGGGAGGGTTGCGGGCTTTCTTT.

The gene calls are TRBV6-5 and TRBJ2-6; D gene ambiguous. In germline, CDR1 is MNHEY, CDR2 SVGAGI. V lost 6 bases and J 4 bases, leaving 7 bases between the germline ends. The CDR3 runs 13 residues. The CDR3 loop is CASSNTGANVLTF. The CDR3 DNA reads as TGTGCCAGCAGCAACACAGGGGCCAACGTCCTGACTTTC.